This T cell receptor beta chain comes out of a study of T cell changes during pregnancy in multiple sclerosis (dated by TCRdb to the late 2010s). Concerning the study at large: Changes in the T cell repertoire over the course of pregnancy were examined in this study in women with multiple sclerosis.

This clone was seen more than once but under ten times. Its antigen remains undetermined. No base-level quality is on record; no much larger clone is a single base apart. At the DNA level, this CDR3 is encoded by other sequences in the same sample as well. Library construction relied on the immunoSEQ multiplex PCR assay. TCRdb provides this immuneACCESS table in a form limited to in-frame rearrangements. Some clones are lacking; in checked studies, under half of them reflect an unresolved V gene, and why the rest are absent is not known. This sample gives tens of thousands of clones in total; about 88% of them show up just once. The ten largest make up 11% of the sample. The CDR3 starts with the cysteine, ends with the phenylalanine, and has 14 residues. The sequence is cut down to CDR3 DNA, 42 bases in frame from base 1. The germline V and J ends show losses of 6 bases and 1 base respectively, and no gene match explains 3 bases of the junction. CDR1 MNHEY and CDR2 SVGAGI were looked up in the germline V gene.

The sequence was obtained from a female donor with multiple sclerosis, enrolled in a pregnancy study. The input for sequencing was CD8+ T cells from peripheral blood mononuclear cells, taken in the third trimester of pregnancy. The chain was built from TRBV6-5 and TRBJ2-7; 10 bases in the middle match TRBD1. CDR3 loop: CASSPGQGSYEQYF. The nucleotide sequence reads TGTGCCAGCAGCCCGGGACAGGGGTCCTACGAGCAGTACTTC.